Listed here are 20 T cell receptor beta chains from one sample, sequenced in a study of radiotherapy plus CTLA-4 blockade in lung cancer. Assay used: immunoSEQ multiplex PCR; TCRdb lists only in-frame clones, some missing. Of roughly 69,000 clones listed, roughly 76% were seen once; the top ten hold 15% to 20%. The sequenced sample was peripheral blood, obtained from a patient treated with radiotherapy plus ipilimumab. These receptors came from a human donor with non-small cell lung cancer whose response to radiotherapy plus ipilimumab could not be evaluated. Some clones in this sample may be carry-over from other donors' samples.

This clone appeared once. The V call is TRBV9, the J call TRBJ2-5, with TRBD1 as a possible D gene (5 bases). The CDR3 spans 14 residues. Germline CDR1 is SGDLS and CDR2 is YYNGEE. Between the trimmed V and J ends, which lost 0 bases and 7 bases, there was a span of 13 bases. CDR3 region: CASSVAGLRGTQYF. CDR3 sequence (DNA): TGTGCCAGCAGCGTAGCAGGTTTAAGGGGGACCCAGTACTTC.

The V and J genes are TRBV19 and TRBJ1-1; the D gene is possibly TRBD1 (5 bases). With 6 bases removed from V and 5 bases from J, the gap between germline ends came to 22 bases. Per germline, CDR1 LNHDA and CDR2 SQIVND (reference sequence). The CDR3 loop spans 16 amino acids. The CDR3 DNA reads as TGTGCCAGTAGCCCCGGGACTCCGAATCGCAGGACTGAAGCTTTCTTT. Translated: CASSPGTPNRRTEAFF.

The chain is built from TRBV11-3 and TRBJ2-3; possible D gene TRBD2, 7 bases. The germline V and J ends were trimmed by 4 bases and 1 base, with 21 bases remaining between them. The CDR3 sequence is 18 residues long. Germline values: CDR1 SGHNT, CDR2 YENEEA. CDR3 residues: CASSSGGKGPGGTDTQYF. CDR3 in DNA: TGTGCCAGCAGCTCGGGGGGCAAGGGGCCCGGGGGCACAGATACGCAGTATTTT.

The gene calls are TRBV5-1 and TRBJ1-2; the match to TRBD1 covers 12 bases. The germline gives CDR1 SGHRS, CDR2 YFSETQ. CDR3 length: 14 residues. V was clipped by 7 bases and J by 6 bases; unmatched bases: 7. The CDR3 DNA reads as TGCGCCAGCCGACTAGGGACAGGGGGCCATGGCTACACCTTC. It codes for CASRLGTGGHGYTF.

The V gene is TRBV7-2, the J gene TRBJ1-6; 10 bases agree with TRBD1. This CDR3 spans 15 amino acids. CDR1 is SGHTA and CDR2 is FQGNSA in the germline V gene. The J segment lost 7 bases and the V segment lost 5 bases, leaving 5 bases of the junction unmatched. This CDR3 reads CASSPRQGANSPLHF. CDR3 in DNA: TGTGCCAGCAGCCCGAGACAGGGGGCCAATTCACCCCTCCACTTT.

J is TRBJ1-2 and V is TRBV5-1; 10 nucleotides agree with TRBD1. CDR3 length equals 15 residues. Germline V gives CDR1 SGHRS, CDR2 YFSETQ. The J segment lost 4 bases and the V segment lost 0 bases, leaving 3 bases of the junction unmatched. CDR3 region: CASSLEGQGTYGYTF. In nucleotides, the CDR3 is TGCGCCAGCAGCTTGGAGGGACAGGGGACCTATGGCTACACCTTC.

This clone has just a few counts. The chain employs TRBV6-6 and TRBJ1-4; no firm D call. Germline CDR1 reads MNHNY; CDR2 reads SVGAGI (reference sequence). The V and J ends lost 2 bases and 17 bases respectively, with 18 bases between them. This CDR3 is 13 amino acids long. The chain's CDR3 is CASSYEGDPRYFF. The DNA of the CDR3 is TGTGCCAGCAGTTACGAGGGTGATCCCCGCTATTTTTTT.

This chain uses TRBV29-1 with TRBJ2-1; 10 positions agree with TRBD2. Germline CDR1 and CDR2: SQVTM and ANQGSEA. This CDR3 has 15 amino acids. V trimming: 6 bases; J trimming: 7 bases; junction bases outside the gene matches: 12. In DNA, the CDR3 is TGCAGCGTGCTTCGAAGCGGGGGGGCCATTAATGAGCAGTTCTTC. Protein: CSVLRSGGAINEQFF.

This clone was found a few times. J is TRBJ1-5 and V is TRBV6-5; D is possibly TRBD1 (6 bases). From germline, CDR1 is MNHEY and CDR2 SVGAGI. Trimming removed 4 bases at V and 4 bases at J, with 14 bases between. The CDR3 sequence is 15 residues long. The CDR3 DNA reads TGTGCCAGCAGTTCTGGCAGGGGACTAAATCAGCCCCAGCATTTT. Protein: CASSSGRGLNQPQHF.

The V and J genes are TRBV18 and TRBJ2-5; D not resolved. V lost 0 bases, J lost 1 base, and 6 bases lay in between. Germline V gene data show CDR1 as KGHSH and CDR2 as LQKENI. This CDR3 is 14 amino acids long. Here the CDR3 reads CASSPPRIQETQYF. In nucleotides, the CDR3 is TGTGCCAGCTCACCACCCAGGATCCAAGAGACCCAGTACTTC.

The rearrangement joins TRBV27 to TRBJ1-2; 9 positions agree with TRBD1. CDR3 length equals 14 residues. From germline, CDR1 is MNHEY and CDR2 SMNVEV (reference sequence). The ends lost 3 bases at V and 7 bases at J; junction bases unmatched: 6. Written as DNA, the CDR3 is TGTGCCAGCAGTTTTTTACAGGGGGCAGGTGGCTACACCTTC. Its translation: CASSFLQGAGGYTF.

V is TRBV11-1 and J is TRBJ1-1, with D maybe TRBD1 (6 bases). Per germline, CDR1 SGHAT and CDR2 FQDESV (reference sequence). V lost 5 bases, J lost 1 base, and 14 bases lay in between. This CDR3 region has 15 residues. The CDR3 loop is CASSPNRATNTEAFF. In DNA form, the CDR3 reads TGTGCCAGCAGCCCTAACAGGGCTACGAACACTGAAGCTTTCTTT.

The chain is built from TRBV5-1 and TRBJ2-7, with D maybe TRBD2 (6 bases). The CDR3 loop spans 14 amino acids. V lost 1 base and J 7 bases, leaving 15 bases between the germline ends. In germline, CDR1 is SGHRS, CDR2 YFSETQ. In nucleotides, the CDR3 is TGCGCCAGCAGCTTGATGGGGGTCCGGGAGGAGCAGTACTTC. The encoded protein is CASSLMGVREEQYF.

V gene TRBV2 combines with J gene TRBJ1-1; a weak D match, TRBD1 (6 bases). Germline V gives CDR1 SNHLY, CDR2 FYNNEI. The V and J ends lost 6 bases and 1 base respectively, with 9 bases between them. The CDR3 is 13 amino acids. The DNA of the CDR3 is TGTGCCAGCAGCTTACAGGGGAACACTGAAGCTTTCTTT. Amino acids: CASSLQGNTEAFF.

The chain joins TRBV4-2 to TRBJ1-5; the D gene is possibly TRBD1 (5 bases). The CDR3 has 19 amino acids. CDR1 LGHNA and CDR2 YNFKEQ come from the germline V gene. V gave up 4 bases and J gave up 0 bases, with 22 bases separating them. The CDR3: CASSRSGGSGTASNQPQHF. Here the CDR3 DNA reads TGTGCCAGCAGCCGTTCGGGGGGATCCGGGACGGCTAGCAATCAGCCCCAGCATTTT.

A word on this clone: The junction differs from germline at one of its ends, possibly a read error. The rearrangement links TRBV5-6 to TRBJ1-4; TRBD1 might be the D (6 bases). Germline CDR1 reads SGHDT; CDR2 reads YYEEEE. CDR3 length: 15 residues. The CDR3 sequence: CASGFRQAADEKLFF. DNA for the CDR3: TGTGCCAGCGGCTTCAGACAGGCGGCGGATGAAAAACTGTTTTTT.

This clone was picked up a small number of times. The chain joins TRBV7-9 to TRBJ1-1, with TRBD1 matching over 11 bases. CDR3 length equals 15 residues. The junction had 3 bases not matched to a gene; V was cut back by 2 bases and J by 4 bases. The germline V gene encodes CDR1 SEHNR and CDR2 FQNEAQ (reference sequence). In DNA form, the CDR3 reads TGTGCCAGCAGCTTATCAGGGACAGGGGGCACTGAAGCTTTCTTT. Protein product: CASSLSGTGGTEAFF.

A single count supports this clone. One junction end disagrees with the germline gene, perhaps due to a read error. The V and J genes are TRBV7-7 and TRBJ2-7, with D maybe TRBD1 (5 bases). The germline gives CDR1 SSHAT, CDR2 FNYEAQ (reference sequence). CDR3 size: 13 residues. CDR3 sequence (DNA): TGTGCTAGCAGCCCGCAGGGTGGCTACGAGCAGTACTTC. Its translation is CASSPQGGYEQYF.

The gene calls are TRBV28 and TRBJ1-1; D gene ambiguous. The germline V and J ends were trimmed by 6 bases and 0 bases, with 11 bases remaining between them. CDR3 length: 14 residues. CDR1 MDHEN and CDR2 SYDVKM come from the germline V gene. CDR3 amino acids: CASSPRLLNTEAFF. The DNA of the CDR3 is TGTGCCAGCAGCCCCAGACTCTTGAACACTGAAGCTTTCTTT.

This chain joins TRBV9 and TRBJ1-5, with 10 bases fitting TRBD1. The CDR3 consists of 15 residues. The V and J ends lost 3 bases and 6 bases, in that order; junction bases with no gene match: 6. Germline assignment: CDR1 SGDLS and CDR2 YYNGEE. CDR3 coding DNA: TGTGCCAGCAGCGCAACCGGGACAGGGGCTCAGCCCCAGCATTTT. Its protein is CASSATGTGAQPQHF.